Included here is one T cell receptor (beta chain) sequence, with context. In the authors' workflow: Researchers report that nucleated cell counts were estimated from reference gene primer amplification. Sequencing was performed with immunoSEQ multiplex PCR; in TCRdb, only in-frame clones are kept and a portion is missing. V, J and clone size derive from that table, while D and trimming were established from the DNA sequence. The table has 97,000 or so clones, 70% to 85% seen once. This specimen comes from a study of blood T cell repertoires in COVID-19. Whole-study context: Acute-phase and convalescent COVID-19 samples originated in the United States, Italy and Spain. In each case, the material was cDNA or gDNA derived from T cells, B-cell-depleted T cells, or PBMCs.

With 0 bases removed from V and 0 bases from J, the gap between germline ends came to 9 bases. The CDR3 sequence is 15 residues long. Germline V lookup: CDR1 LNHNV, CDR2 YYDKDF (reference sequence). Sequencing was performed on peripheral blood. V usage is TRBV15 and J usage is TRBJ2-7; D is perhaps TRBD2 (6 bases). The origin of this receptor is a man between 60 and 70 years old with active or convalescent COVID-19. DNA of the CDR3: TGTGCCACCAGCAGAGACGGGACTTCCTCCTACGAGCAGTACTTC. Protein product: CATSRDGTSSYEQYF.